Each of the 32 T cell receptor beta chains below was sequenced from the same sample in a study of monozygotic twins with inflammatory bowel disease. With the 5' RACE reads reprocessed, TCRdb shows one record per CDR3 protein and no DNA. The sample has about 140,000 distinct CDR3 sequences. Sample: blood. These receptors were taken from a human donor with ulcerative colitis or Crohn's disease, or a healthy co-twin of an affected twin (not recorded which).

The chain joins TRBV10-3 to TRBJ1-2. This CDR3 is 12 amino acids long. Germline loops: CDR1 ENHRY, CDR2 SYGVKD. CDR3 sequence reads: CAISDSGYGYTF.

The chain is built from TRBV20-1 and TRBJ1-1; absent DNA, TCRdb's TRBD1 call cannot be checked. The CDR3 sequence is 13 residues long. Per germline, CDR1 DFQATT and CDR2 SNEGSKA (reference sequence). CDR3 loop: CSAPGTWRDEAFF.

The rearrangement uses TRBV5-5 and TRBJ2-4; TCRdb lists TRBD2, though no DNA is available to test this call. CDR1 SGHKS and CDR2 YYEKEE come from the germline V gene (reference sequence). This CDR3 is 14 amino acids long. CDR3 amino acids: CASSPGQPEDIQYF.

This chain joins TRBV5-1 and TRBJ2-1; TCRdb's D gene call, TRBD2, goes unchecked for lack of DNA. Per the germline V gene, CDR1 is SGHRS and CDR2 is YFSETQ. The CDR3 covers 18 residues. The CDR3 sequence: CASSPAGIVRGPAGKQFF.

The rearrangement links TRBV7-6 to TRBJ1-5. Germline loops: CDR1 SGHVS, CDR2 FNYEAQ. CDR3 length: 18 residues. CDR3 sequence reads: CASSPGRGSLYSNQPQHF.

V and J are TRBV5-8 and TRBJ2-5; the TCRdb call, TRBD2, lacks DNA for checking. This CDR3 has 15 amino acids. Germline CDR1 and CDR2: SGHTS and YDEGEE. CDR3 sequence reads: CASSLWASGKETQYF.

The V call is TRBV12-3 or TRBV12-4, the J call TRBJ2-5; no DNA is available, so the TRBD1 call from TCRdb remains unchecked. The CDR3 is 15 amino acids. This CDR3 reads CASKQGHQYQETQYF.

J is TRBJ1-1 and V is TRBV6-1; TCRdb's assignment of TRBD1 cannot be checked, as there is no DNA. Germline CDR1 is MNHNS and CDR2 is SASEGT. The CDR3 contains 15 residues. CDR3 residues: CASSDIRGLNTEAFF.

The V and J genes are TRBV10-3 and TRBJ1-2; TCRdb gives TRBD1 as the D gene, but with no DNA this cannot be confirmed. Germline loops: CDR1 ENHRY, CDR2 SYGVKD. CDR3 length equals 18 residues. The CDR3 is CAIRGTGNGRRLNYGYTF.

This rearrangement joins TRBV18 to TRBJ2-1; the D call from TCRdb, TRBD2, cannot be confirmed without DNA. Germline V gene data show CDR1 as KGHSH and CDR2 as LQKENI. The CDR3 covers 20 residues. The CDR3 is CASSPAGTSGGESSYNEQFF.

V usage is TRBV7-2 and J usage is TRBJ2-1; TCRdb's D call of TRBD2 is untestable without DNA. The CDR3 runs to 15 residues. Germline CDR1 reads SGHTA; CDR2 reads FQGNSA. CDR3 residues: CASSLRGDGYNEQFF.

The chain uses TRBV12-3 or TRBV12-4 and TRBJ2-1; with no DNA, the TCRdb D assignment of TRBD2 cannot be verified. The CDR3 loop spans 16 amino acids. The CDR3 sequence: CASTPRRLADYNEQFF.

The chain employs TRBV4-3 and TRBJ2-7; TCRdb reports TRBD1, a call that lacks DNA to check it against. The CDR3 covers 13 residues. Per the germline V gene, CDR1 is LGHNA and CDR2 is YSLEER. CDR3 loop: CASSQDRGFEQYF.

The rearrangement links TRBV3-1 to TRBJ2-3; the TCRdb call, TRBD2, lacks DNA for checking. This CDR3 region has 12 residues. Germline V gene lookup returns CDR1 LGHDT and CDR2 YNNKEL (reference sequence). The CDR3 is CASSQGPSNEYF.

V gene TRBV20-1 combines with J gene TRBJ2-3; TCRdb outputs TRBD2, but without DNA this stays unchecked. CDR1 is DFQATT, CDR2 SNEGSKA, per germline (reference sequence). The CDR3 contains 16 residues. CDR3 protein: CSATLGLAGVTDTQYF.

The CDR3 loop is CASSTGAGIYGYTF. This chain links TRBV13 with TRBJ1-2; TCRdb gives TRBD1 as the D gene, but with no DNA this cannot be confirmed. Germline V gene sequence: CDR1 PRHDT, CDR2 FYEKMQ (reference sequence). The CDR3 spans 14 residues.

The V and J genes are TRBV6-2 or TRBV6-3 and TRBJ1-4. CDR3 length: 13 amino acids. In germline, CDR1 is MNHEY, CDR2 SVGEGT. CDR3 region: CASRGQLNEKLFF.

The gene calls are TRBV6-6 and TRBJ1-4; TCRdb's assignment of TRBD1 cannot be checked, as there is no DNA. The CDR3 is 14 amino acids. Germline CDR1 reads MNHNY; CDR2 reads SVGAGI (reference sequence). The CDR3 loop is CASRLQGGNEKLFF.

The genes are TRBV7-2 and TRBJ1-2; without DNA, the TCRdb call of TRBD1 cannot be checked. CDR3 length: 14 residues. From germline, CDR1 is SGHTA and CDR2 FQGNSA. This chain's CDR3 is CASTGQGINYGYTF.

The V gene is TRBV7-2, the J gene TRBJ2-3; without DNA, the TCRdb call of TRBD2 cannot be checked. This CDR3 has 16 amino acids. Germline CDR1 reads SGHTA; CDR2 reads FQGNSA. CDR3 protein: CASSLAGIGPTDTQYF.

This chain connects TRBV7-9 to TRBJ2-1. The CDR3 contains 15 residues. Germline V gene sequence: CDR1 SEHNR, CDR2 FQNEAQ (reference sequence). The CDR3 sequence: CASSLGPRQHNEQFF.

CDR3 amino acids: CASSPIAGQPYEQYF. This rearrangement joins TRBV6-2 or TRBV6-3 to TRBJ2-7; lacking DNA, the TRBD2 call made by TCRdb goes unchecked. The CDR3 consists of 15 residues. Per germline, CDR1 MNHEY and CDR2 SVGEGT.

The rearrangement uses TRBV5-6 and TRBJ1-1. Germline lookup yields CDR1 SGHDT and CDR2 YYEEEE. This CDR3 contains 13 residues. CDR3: CASTPHMNTEAFF.

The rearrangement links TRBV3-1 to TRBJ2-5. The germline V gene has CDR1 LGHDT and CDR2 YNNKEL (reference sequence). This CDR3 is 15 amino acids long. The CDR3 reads CASSSRQRRQETQYF.

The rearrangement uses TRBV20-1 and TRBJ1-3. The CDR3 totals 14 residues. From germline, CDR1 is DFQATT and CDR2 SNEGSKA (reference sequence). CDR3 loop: CSAKVFLSGNTIYF.

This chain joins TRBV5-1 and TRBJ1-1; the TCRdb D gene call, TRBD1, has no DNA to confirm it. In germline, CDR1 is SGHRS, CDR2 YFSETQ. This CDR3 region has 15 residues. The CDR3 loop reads CASSPVQGIGLGAFF.

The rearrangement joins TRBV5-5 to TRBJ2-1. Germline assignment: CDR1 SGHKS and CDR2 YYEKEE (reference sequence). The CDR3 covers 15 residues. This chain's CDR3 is CASSLGVLSSNEQFF.

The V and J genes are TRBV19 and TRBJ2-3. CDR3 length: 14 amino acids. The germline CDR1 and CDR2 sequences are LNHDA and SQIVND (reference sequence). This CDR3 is CASRSGTSTDTQYF.

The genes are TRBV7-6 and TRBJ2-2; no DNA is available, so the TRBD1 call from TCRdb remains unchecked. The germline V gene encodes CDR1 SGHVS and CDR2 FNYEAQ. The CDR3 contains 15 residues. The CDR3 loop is CASSPRGLAPGELFF.

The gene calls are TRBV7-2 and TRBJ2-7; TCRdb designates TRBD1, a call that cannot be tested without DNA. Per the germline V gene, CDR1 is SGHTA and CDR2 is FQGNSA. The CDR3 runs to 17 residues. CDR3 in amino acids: CASSFSEVDRVPYEQYF. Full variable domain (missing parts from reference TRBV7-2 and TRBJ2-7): GAGVSQSPSNKVTEKGKDVELRCDPISGHTALYWYRQSLGQGLEFLIYFQGNSAPDKSGLPSDRFSAERTGGSVSTLTIQRTQQEDSAVYLCASSFSEVDRVPYEQYFGPGTRLTVT.

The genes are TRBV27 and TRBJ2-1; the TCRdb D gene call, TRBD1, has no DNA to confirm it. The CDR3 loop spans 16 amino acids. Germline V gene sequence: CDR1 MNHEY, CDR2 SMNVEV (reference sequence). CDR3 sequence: CASSSPRQGFNNEQFF.

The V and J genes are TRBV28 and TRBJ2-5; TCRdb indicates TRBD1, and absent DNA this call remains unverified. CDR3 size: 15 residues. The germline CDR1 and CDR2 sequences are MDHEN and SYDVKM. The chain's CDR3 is CASSFEGALGETQYF. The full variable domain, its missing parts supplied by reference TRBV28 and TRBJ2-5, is DVKVTQSSRYLVKRTGEKVFLECVQDMDHENMFWYRQDPGLGLRLIYFSYDVKMKEKGDIPEGYSVSREKKERFSLILESASTNQTSMYLCASSFEGALGETQYFGPGTRLLVL.